This T cell receptor (beta chain) was found in a study of identifying expanded T cells in peripheral blood. The repertoire was sequenced with immunoSEQ multiplex PCR; TCRdb's copy has only in-frame clones and lacks some. Of about 78,000 clones listed, 70% to 90% are singletons. The receptor was derived from a person aged 18 to 70 in good health. Sequencing input: blood.

The CDR3, as DNA: TGTGCCAGCTCACCGCAACAGGGCAATCAGCCCCAGCATTTT. It specifies CASSPQQGNQPQHF. The genes are TRBV18 and TRBJ1-5; D is perhaps TRBD1 (5 bases). V was cut by 3 bases and J by 2 bases, with 8 bases left in between. The germline V gene encodes CDR1 KGHSH and CDR2 LQKENI. This CDR3 is 14 amino acids long.